This TCR beta chain appears in the sequencing data of a study of regulatory T cells in long-lasting Graves disease. The study's findings and limits: With persistent disease, TRBV28, TRBJ1-2 and TRBJ2-5 were the favored segments.

This clonotype came up a few times. Its antigen is as yet unknown. To make TCR beta libraries, researchers used iRepertoire HTBI primers and Arm-PCR of CDR3 regions. TCRdb ran MiXCR on the multiplex PCR reads and lists one entry per CDR3 protein. Here the sample spans roughly 420,000 distinct CDR3 sequences, about 17% being singletons. This CDR3 is 14 amino acids long. Germline V gene data show CDR1 as MDHEN and CDR2 as SYDVKM. V lost 4 bases and J lost 4, with 13 bases in between. Time point given: newly diagnosed GD, antithyroid drugs for less than 3 months. The authors made the TCR library using RNA they extracted from PBMCs. These same records also appear under a second study, on T cells in Graves' hyperthyroidism and ophthalmopathy. That paper states: A first-round RT-PCR of the TCR CDR3 used the HTBI primer set. Blood shared most expanded thyroid clonotypes above 0.001.

The sequence was obtained from a woman younger than 45 with Graves disease. This chain joins TRBV28 and TRBJ2-5, with D perhaps matching TRBD1 (6 bases). This sample comprised peripheral blood mononuclear cells (PBMCs), obtained at new diagnosis, from a patient treated with antithyroid drugs. In DNA, the CDR3 is TGTGCCAGCAGTTATCAGGGGTCCCCAGAGACCCAGTACTTC. Its translation is CASSYQGSPETQYF.